Listed below are T cell receptor beta chains from one sample, sequenced in a study of breast tumors, draining lymph nodes, adjacent tissues. TCRdb reprocessed the multiplex PCR reads via MiXCR and lists one record per CDR3 protein. The sample consists of about 52,000 distinct CDR3 sequences, under 55% of them appearing once. Sequencing was performed on breast tumor tissue. The origin of the receptors is a female donor with breast cancer. Some clones in this sample may be carry-over from other donors' samples. The conserved cysteine and the conserved F or W are not part of the CDR3 here. A D gene is named only where the DNA matches it firmly. A clone size is listed for some rows: how often the clone was seen (once, few, many), or a class if it is expanded.

d_call: -
v_call: TRBV7-8
clone_size: once
cdr3_aa: ASSYLGEGSTGELL

d_call: -
v_call: TRBV2
clone_size: many
cdr3_aa: ASSDGGAPGETQY

d_call: -
v_call: TRBV15
clone_size: once
cdr3_aa: ASSIGRFWTSGLGYT

d_call: -
v_call: TRBV20-1
clone_size: once
cdr3_aa: SAQSAESSYEQY

d_call: -
v_call: TRBV2
clone_size: -
cdr3_aa: ASSVGRSNRPQH

d_call: -
v_call: TRBV9
clone_size: -
cdr3_aa: ASSATGTNSPLH

d_call: -
v_call: TRBV11-2
clone_size: many
cdr3_aa: ASSLGGAGEDNQPQH

d_call: -
v_call: TRBV7-8
clone_size: -
cdr3_aa: AGSLEMDSKEF

d_call: -
v_call: TRBV7-9
clone_size: medium-sized
cdr3_aa: ASSTSGANYGYT

d_call: TRBD2
v_call: TRBV12-3/TRBV12-4
clone_size: -
cdr3_aa: ASSLGLAGGPGEQY